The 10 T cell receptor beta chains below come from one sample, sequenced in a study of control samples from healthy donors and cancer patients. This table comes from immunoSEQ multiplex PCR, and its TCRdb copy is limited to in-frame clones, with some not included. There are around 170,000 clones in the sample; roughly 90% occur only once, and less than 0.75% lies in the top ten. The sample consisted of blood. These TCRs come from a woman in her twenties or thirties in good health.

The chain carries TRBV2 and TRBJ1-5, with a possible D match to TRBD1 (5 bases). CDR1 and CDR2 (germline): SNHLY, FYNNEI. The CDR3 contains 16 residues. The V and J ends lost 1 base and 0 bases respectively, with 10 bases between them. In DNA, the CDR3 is TGTGCCAGCAGTGAAGAAGGGGTTTATAGCAATCAGCCCCAGCATTTT. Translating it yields CASSEEGVYSNQPQHF.

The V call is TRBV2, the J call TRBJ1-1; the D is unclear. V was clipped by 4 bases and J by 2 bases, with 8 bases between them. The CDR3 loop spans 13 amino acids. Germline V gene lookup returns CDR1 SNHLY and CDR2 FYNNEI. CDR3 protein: CASSVDTNTEAFF. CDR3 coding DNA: TGTGCCAGCAGTGTAGACACTAACACTGAAGCTTTCTTT.

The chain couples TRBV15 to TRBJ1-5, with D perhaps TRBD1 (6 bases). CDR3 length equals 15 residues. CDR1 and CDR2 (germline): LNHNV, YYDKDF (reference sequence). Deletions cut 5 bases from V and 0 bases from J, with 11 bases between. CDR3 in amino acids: CATSRTVNSNQPQHF. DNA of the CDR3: TGTGCCACCAGCCGGACAGTTAATAGCAATCAGCCCCAGCATTTT. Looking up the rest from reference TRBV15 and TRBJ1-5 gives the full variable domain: DAMVIQNPRYQVTQFGKPVTLSCSQTLNHNVMYWYQQKSSQAPKLLFHYYDKDFNNEADTPDNFQSRRPNTSFCFLDIRSPGLGDTAMYLCATSRTVNSNQPQHFGDGTRLSIL.

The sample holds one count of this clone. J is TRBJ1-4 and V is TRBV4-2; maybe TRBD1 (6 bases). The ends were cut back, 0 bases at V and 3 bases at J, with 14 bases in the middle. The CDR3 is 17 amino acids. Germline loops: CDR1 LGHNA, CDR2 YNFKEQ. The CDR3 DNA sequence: TGTGCCAGCAGCCAAGAAAGGGGGAATGCGGCTAATGAAAAACTGTTTTTT. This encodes CASSQERGNAANEKLFF.

CDR3 DNA: TGTGCCAGCGCCGGGACGGGTAATGAAAAACTGTTTTTT. Amino acids: CASAGTGNEKLFF. This chain links TRBV2 with TRBJ1-4, with a tentative D call TRBD1 (5 bases). The germline V and J ends were trimmed by 8 bases and 4 bases, with 11 bases remaining between them. The CDR3 sequence is 13 residues long. In germline, CDR1 is SNHLY, CDR2 FYNNEI.

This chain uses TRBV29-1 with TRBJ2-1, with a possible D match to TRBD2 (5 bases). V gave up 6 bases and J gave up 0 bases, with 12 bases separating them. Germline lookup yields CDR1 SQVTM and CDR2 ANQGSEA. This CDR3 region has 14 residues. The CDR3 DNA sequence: TGCAGCGTACTCGACACTAGCTCCTACAATGAGCAGTTCTTC. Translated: CSVLDTSSYNEQFF.

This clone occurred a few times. CDR3 residues: CSVGGGNQPQHF. The CDR3 DNA follows: TGCAGCGTTGGGGGGGGCAATCAGCCCCAGCATTTT. The chain uses TRBV29-1 and TRBJ1-5; TRBD1 is a possible D gene (5 bases). Between the trimmed V and J ends, which lost 4 bases and 2 bases, there was a span of 6 bases. There are 12 residues in the CDR3. From germline, CDR1 is SQVTM and CDR2 ANQGSEA. Filled out from reference TRBV29-1 and TRBJ1-5, the complete variable domain reads SAVISQKPSRDICQRGTSLTIQCQVDSQVTMMFWYRQQPGQSLTLIATANQGSEATYESGFVIDKFPISRPNLTFSTLTVSNMSPEDSSIYLCSVGGGNQPQHFGDGTRLSIL.

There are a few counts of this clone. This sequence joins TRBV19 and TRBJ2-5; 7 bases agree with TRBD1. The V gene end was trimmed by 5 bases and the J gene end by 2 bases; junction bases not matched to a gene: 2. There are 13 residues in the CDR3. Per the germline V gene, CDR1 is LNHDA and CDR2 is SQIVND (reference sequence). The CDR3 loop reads CASSSQGQETQYF. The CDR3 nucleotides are TGTGCCAGTAGTTCACAGGGGCAAGAGACCCAGTACTTC. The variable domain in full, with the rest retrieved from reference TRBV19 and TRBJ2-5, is DGGITQSPKYLFRKEGQNVTLSCEQNLNHDAMYWYRQDPGQGLRLIYYSQIVNDFQKGDIAEGYSVSREKKESFPLTVTSAQKNPTAFYLCASSSQGQETQYFGPGTRLLVL.

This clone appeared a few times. The DNA for the CDR3 is TGTGCCAGCAGCTTCGGGGCGGTGGAAGGGCAGTTCTTC. This sequence encodes CASSFGAVEGQFF. The gene calls are TRBV7-9 and TRBJ2-1, with D perhaps assigned TRBD1 or TRBD2 (5 bases each). Germline V gene data show CDR1 as SEHNR and CDR2 as FQNEAQ (reference sequence). The V gene lost 3 bases and the J gene lost 12 bases, with 15 bases spanning the gap. This CDR3 region has 13 residues.

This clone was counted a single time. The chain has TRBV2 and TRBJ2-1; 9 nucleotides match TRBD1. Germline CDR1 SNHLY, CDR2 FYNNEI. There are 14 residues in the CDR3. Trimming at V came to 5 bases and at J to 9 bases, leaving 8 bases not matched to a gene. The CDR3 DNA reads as TGTGCCAGCAGTATGGGGACAGGGTTGTTTGAGCAGTTCTTC. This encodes CASSMGTGLFEQFF.